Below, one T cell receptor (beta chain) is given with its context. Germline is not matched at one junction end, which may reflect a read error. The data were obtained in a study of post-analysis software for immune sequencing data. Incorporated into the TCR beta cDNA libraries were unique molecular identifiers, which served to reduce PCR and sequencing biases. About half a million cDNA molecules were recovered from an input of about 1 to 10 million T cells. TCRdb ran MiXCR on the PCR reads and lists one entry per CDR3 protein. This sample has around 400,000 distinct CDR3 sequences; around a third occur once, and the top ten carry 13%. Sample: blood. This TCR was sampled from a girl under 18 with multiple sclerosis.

The CDR3 sequence: CASSQNRAYNEQLF. CDR3 DNA sequence: TGTGCCAGCAGCCAAAACAGGGCCTACAATGAGCAGTTATTC. J is TRBJ2-1 and V is TRBV7-2; the D gene is possibly TRBD1 (6 bases). Looked up from germline, CDR1 is SGHTA and CDR2 is FQGNSA. The CDR3 runs 14 residues.